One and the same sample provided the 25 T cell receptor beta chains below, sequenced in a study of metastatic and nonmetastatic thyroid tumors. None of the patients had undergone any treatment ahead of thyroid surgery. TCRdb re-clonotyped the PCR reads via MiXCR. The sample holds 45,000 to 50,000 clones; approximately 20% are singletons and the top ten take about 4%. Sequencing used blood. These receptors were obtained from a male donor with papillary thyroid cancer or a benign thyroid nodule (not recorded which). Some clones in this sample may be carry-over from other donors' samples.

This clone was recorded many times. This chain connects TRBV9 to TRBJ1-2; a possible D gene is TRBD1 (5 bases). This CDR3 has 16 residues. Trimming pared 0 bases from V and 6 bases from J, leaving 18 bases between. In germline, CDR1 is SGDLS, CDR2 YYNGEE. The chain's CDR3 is CASSVDTIWTLDGYTF. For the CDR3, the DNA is TGTGCCAGCAGCGTAGACACGATTTGGACATTAGATGGCTACACCTTC. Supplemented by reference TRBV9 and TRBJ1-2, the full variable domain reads DSGVTQTPKHLITATGQRVTLRCSPRSGDLSVYWYQQSLDQGLQFLIQYYNGEERAKGNILERFSAQQFPDLHSELNLSSLELGDSALYFCASSVDTIWTLDGYTFGSGTRLTVV.

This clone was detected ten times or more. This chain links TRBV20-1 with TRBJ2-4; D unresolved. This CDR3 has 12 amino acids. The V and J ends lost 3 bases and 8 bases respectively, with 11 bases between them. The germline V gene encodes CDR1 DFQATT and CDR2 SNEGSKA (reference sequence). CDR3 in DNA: TGCAGTGCTAGGGAAGATAGGGACATTCAGTACTTC. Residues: CSAREDRDIQYF.

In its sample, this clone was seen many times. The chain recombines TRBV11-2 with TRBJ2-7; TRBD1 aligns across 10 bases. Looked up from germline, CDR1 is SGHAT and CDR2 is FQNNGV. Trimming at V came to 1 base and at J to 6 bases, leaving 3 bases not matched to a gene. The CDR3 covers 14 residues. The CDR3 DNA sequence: TGTGCCAGCAGCTTAGTTCGGACAGGGGGCGAGCAGTACTTC. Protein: CASSLVRTGGEQYF. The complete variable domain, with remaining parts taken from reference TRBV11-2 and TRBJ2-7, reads EAGVAQSPRYKIIEKRQSVAFWCNPISGHATLYWYQQILGQGPKLLIQFQNNGVVDDSQLPKDRFSAERLKGVDSTLKIQPAKLEDSAVYLCASSLVRTGGEQYFGPGTRLTVT.

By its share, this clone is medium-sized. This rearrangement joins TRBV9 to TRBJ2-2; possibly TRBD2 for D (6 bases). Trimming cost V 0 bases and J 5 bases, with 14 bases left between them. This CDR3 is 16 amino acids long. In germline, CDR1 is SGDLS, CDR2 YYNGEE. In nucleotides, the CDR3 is TGTGCCAGCAGCGTAGGAGGGGCAGGGAGGACCGGGGAGCTGTTTTTT. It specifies CASSVGGAGRTGELFF.

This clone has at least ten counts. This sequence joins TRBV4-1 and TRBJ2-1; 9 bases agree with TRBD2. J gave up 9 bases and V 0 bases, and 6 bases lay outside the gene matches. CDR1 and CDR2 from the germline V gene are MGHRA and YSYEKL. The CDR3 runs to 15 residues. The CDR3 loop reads CASSQELISGSEQFF. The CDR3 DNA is TGCGCCAGCAGCCAAGAGCTTATTAGCGGGAGTGAGCAGTTCTTC.

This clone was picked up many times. The CDR3 sequence is CASSLTWQSETQYF. CDR3 nucleotides: TGTGCCAGCAGCTTAACATGGCAGTCAGAGACCCAGTACTTC. V usage is TRBV7-3 and J usage is TRBJ2-5, with D unclear. The length of the CDR3 is 14 residues. CDR1 is SGHTA and CDR2 is FQGTGA in the germline V gene. Trimming removed 0 bases at V and 4 bases at J, with 9 bases between.

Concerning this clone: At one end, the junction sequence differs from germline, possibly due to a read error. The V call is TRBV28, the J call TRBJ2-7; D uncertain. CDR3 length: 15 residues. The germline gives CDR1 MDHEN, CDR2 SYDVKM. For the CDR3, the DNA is TGTGCCAGCAGTTTATTGACGGATCTCTCCTACGAGCAGTACTTT. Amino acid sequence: CASSLLTDLSYEQYF.

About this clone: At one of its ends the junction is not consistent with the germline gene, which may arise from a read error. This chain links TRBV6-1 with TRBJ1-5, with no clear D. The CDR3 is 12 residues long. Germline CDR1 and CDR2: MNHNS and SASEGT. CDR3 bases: TGTGCCAGCAGAAGACCCCATCATCCCCAGCATTTT. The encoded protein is CASRRPHHPQHF.

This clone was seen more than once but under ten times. CDR3 in DNA: TGTGCCAGCAGCTCCCGACAGGGGGTTTCAAATCAGCCCCAGCATTTT. Translated, it gives CASSSRQGVSNQPQHF. This chain joins TRBV6-2 or TRBV6-3 and TRBJ1-5; 9 bases are a match to TRBD1. Germline V gene lookup returns CDR1 MNHEY and CDR2 SVGEGT. The length of the CDR3 is 16 residues. Losses at the gene ends were 6 bases for V and 4 bases for J; bases not matched to a gene: 10.

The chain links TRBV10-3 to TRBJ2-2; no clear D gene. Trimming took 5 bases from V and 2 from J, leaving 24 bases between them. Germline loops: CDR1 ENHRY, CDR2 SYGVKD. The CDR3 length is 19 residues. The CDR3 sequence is CAISPHWVVRKGNTGELFF. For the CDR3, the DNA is TGTGCCATCAGTCCCCATTGGGTAGTGAGGAAAGGTAACACCGGGGAGCTGTTTTTT.

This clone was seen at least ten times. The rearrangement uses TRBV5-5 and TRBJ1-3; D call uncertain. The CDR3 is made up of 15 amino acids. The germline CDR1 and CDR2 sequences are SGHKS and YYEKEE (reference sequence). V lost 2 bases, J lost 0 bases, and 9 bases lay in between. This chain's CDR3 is CASSFALSSGNTIYF. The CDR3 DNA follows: TGTGCCAGCAGCTTCGCTTTGAGCTCTGGAAACACCATATATTTT.

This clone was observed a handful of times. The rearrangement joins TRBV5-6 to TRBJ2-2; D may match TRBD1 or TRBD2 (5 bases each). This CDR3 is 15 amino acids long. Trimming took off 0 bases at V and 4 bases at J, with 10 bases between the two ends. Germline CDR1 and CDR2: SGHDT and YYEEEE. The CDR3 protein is CASSLESGSTGELFF. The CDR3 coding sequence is TGTGCCAGCAGCTTGGAATCAGGGAGCACCGGGGAGCTGTTTTTT.

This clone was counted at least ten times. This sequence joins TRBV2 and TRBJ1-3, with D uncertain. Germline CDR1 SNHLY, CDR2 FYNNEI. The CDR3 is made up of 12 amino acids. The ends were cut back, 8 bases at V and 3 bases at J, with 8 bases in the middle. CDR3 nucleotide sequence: TGTGCCAGCGGAGAATTTGGAAACACCATATATTTT. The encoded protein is CASGEFGNTIYF.

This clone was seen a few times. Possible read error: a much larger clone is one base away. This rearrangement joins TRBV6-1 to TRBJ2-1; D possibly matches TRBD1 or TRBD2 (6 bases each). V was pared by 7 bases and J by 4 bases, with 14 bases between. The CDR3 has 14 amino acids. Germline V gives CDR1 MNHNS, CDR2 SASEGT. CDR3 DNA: TGTGCCAGCATGCCGGGGGCCGCTTACAATGAGCAGTTCTTC. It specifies CASMPGAAYNEQFF.

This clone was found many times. The CDR3 region has the DNA TGCGCCAGCAGCCCCCGGACCCTAGCGGGGGGGCACACCGGGGAGCTGTTTTTT. It codes for CASSPRTLAGGHTGELFF. This chain connects TRBV4-1 to TRBJ2-2, with 12 bases lining up with TRBD2. With V trimmed by 4 bases and J by 3 bases, 9 bases remained unmatched. The CDR3 runs to 18 residues. The germline V gene encodes CDR1 MGHRA and CDR2 YSYEKL.

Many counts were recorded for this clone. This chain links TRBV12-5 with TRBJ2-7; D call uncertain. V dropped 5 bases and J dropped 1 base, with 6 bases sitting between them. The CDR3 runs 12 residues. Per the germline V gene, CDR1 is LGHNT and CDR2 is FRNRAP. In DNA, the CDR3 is TGTGCTAGTGGTAGGTATTCCTACGAGCAGTACTTC. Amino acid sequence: CASGRYSYEQYF.

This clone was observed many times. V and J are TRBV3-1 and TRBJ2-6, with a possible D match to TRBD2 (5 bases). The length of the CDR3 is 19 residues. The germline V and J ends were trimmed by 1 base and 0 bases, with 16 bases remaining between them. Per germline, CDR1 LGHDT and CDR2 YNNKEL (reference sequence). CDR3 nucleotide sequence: TGTGCCAGCAGCCAAGTTGGGCGGGTCCGACGCTCTGGGGCCAACGTCCTGACTTTC. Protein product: CASSQVGRVRRSGANVLTF.

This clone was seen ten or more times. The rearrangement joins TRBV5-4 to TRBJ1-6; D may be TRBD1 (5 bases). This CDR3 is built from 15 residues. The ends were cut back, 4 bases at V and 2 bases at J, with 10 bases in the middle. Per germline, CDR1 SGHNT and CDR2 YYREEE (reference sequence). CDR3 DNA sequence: TGTGCCAGCAGCATCGGACAAACCTATAATTCACCCCTCCACTTT. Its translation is CASSIGQTYNSPLHF.

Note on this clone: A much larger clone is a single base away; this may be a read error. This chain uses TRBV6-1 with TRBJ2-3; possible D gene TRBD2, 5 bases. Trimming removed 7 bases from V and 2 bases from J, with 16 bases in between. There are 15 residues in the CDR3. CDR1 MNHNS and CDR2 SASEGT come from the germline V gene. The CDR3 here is CASIPLGGHTDTQYF. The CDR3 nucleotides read TGTGCCAGCATCCCGCTAGGAGGCCACACAGATACGCAGTATTTT.

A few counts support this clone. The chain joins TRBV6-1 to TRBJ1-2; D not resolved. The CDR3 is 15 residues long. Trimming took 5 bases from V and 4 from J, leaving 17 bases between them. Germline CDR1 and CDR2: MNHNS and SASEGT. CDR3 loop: CASSSRSTESYGYTF. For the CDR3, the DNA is TGTGCCAGCAGTTCCCGATCGACCGAAAGCTATGGCTACACCTTC.

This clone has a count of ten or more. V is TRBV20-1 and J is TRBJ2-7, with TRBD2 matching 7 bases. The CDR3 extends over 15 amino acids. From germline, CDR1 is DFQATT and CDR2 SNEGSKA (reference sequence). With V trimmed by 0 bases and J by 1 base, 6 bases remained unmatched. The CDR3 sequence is CSAREPQGGSYEQYF. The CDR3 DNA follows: TGCAGTGCTAGAGAGCCCCAGGGAGGGTCCTACGAGCAGTACTTC.

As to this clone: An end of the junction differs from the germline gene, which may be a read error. This chain's CDR3 is CSHNRDPPHF. DNA of the CDR3: TGCAGTCACAACCGGGACCCCCCCCACTTT. This sequence joins TRBV20-1 and TRBJ1-6, with D possibly matching TRBD1 (5 bases). Germline V lookup: CDR1 DFQATT, CDR2 SNEGSKA (reference sequence). This CDR3 has 10 amino acids.

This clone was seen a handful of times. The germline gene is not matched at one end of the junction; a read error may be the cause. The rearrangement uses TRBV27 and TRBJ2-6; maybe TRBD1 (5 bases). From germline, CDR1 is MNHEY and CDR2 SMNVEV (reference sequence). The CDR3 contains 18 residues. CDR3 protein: CANSLLGLGQSGANVLTF. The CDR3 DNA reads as TGTGCCAACAGTTTACTGGGTCTGGGGCAGTCTGGGGCCAACGTCCTGACTTTC.

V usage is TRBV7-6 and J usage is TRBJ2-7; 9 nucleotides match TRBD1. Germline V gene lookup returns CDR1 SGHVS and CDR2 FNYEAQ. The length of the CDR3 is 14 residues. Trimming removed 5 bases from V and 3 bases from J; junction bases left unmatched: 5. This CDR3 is CASSGGQGGYEQYF. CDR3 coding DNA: TGTGCCAGCAGCGGGGGACAGGGTGGCTACGAGCAGTACTTC.

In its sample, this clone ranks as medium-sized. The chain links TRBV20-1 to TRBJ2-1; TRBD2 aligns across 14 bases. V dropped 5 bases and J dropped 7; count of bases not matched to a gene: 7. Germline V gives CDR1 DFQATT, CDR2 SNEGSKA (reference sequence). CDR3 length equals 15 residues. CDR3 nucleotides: TGCAGTGCTCTAAGACTAGCGGGAGGGCCGAATGAGCAGTTCTTC. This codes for CSALRLAGGPNEQFF.